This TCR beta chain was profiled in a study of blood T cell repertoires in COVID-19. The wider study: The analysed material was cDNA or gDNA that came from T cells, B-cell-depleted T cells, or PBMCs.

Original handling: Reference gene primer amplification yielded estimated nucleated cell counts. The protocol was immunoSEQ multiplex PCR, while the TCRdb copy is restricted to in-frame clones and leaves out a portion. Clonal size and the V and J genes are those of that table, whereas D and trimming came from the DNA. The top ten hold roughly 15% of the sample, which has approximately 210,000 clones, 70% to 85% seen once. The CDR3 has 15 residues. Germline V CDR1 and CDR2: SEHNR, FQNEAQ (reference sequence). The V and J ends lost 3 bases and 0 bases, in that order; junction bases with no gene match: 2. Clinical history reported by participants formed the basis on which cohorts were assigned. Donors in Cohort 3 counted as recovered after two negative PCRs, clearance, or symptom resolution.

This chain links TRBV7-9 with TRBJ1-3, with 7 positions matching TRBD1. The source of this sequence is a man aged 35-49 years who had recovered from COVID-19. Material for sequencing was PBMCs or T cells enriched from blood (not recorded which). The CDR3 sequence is CASSLGQLSGNTIYF. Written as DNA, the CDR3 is TGTGCCAGCAGCTTGGGACAGCTCTCTGGAAACACCATATATTTT.